This record covers a single T cell receptor beta chain. Its specificity is unknown. These data belong to a study of T cell responses to AZD1222 COVID-19 vaccine. Broader study findings: The study reported that nearly half of spike-specific TCRs target unmutated variant regions. White British donors predominated, females outnumbered males, and clonal diversity was possibly underestimated.

Profiling relied on immunoSEQ multiplex PCR, and the TCRdb table lists in-frame clones only, not all of them. This table has roughly 99,000 clones, around 90% appearing once. Germline V CDR1 and CDR2: SGHRS, YFSETQ. Trimming removed 4 bases from V and 12 bases from J; junction bases left unmatched: 14. CDR3 length equals 16 residues. Second-dose timings of about 4 or about 12 weeks were pooled. The TCR comes from an adult who received the AZD1222 COVID-19 vaccine. This rearrangement joins TRBV5-1 to TRBJ2-1, with 12 positions matching TRBD2. The specimen comprised peripheral blood, sampled 28 days after the second AZD1222 dose. The CDR3 DNA sequence: TGCGCCAGCAGCATACCCCTAGCGGGGGGGCCTGTAGGGCAGTTCTTC. The encoded protein is CASSIPLAGGPVGQFF.